These 27 T cell receptor beta chains were all obtained from the same sample, sequenced in a study of T cell changes during pregnancy in multiple sclerosis. Assay: immunoSEQ multiplex PCR; the TCRdb copy retains only in-frame clones and omits some. The sample records 50,000 to 70,000 clones, around 90% being singletons. This specimen consisted of peripheral blood, obtained in the second trimester of pregnancy. The receptors stem from a female donor with multiple sclerosis, enrolled in a pregnancy study.

The chain carries TRBV30 and TRBJ1-2, with D perhaps matching TRBD1 (5 bases). Germline-derived CDR1 and CDR2 are GTSNPN and SVGIG (reference sequence). The CDR3 has 12 amino acids. V lost 1 base and J lost 3, with 6 bases in between. CDR3 loop: CAWSAGDYGYTF. CDR3 DNA: TGTGCCTGGAGTGCGGGGGACTATGGCTACACCTTC.

The genes are TRBV21-1 and TRBJ2-2; the table gives TRBD1 as D, unverified against the DNA. TRBV21-1 is assigned pseudogene status. The CDR3 totals 19 residues. The CDR3 here is CAITHPGQGWGLIAGELFF. In nucleotides, the CDR3 is TGTGCCATCACGCACCCGGGACAGGGATGGGGGCTGATCGCCGGGGAGCTGTTTTTT.

This clone occurred a few times. The CDR3 region is CASSESTGGTEAFF. The DNA for the CDR3 is TGCGCCAGCAGTGAGTCGACGGGGGGCACTGAAGCTTTCTTT. The chain has TRBV10-1 and TRBJ1-1, with D possibly TRBD1 on 5 matching bases. With 0 bases removed from V and 4 bases from J, the gap between germline ends came to 9 bases. The CDR3 is 14 amino acids. The germline CDR1 and CDR2 sequences are WNHNN and SYGVQD (reference sequence).

The chain joins TRBV20-1 to TRBJ1-2; no reliable D call. V shed 2 bases and J shed 4 bases, with 5 bases lying between them. Germline values: CDR1 DFQATT, CDR2 SNEGSKA (reference sequence). The CDR3 contains 11 residues. This chain's CDR3 is CSARQVYGYTF. CDR3 nucleotides: TGCAGTGCTAGACAGGTCTATGGCTACACCTTC.

The gene calls are TRBV7-8 and TRBJ1-3, with unresolved D. The V end lost 0 bases, the J end lost 0 bases, and 9 bases lay between the germline ends. The CDR3 spans 16 residues. Looked up from germline, CDR1 is SGHVS and CDR2 is FQNEAQ. The CDR3 sequence: CASSLASVYSGNTIYF. The CDR3 DNA is TGTGCCAGCAGCTTAGCTTCAGTTTACTCTGGAAACACCATATATTTT.

The chain employs TRBV5-1 and TRBJ2-2, with 7 bases identical to TRBD1. Germline V gene data show CDR1 as SGHRS and CDR2 as YFSETQ. J was trimmed by 0 bases and V by 3 bases; bases with no gene match: 2. The CDR3 spans 15 residues. CDR3: CASSWDSPNTGELFF. CDR3 DNA sequence: TGCGCCAGCAGCTGGGACAGCCCGAACACCGGGGAGCTGTTTTTT.

The V call is TRBV2, the J call TRBJ1-2; a possible D gene is TRBD1 (6 bases). The CDR3 contains 14 residues. V was pared by 3 bases and J by 8 bases, with 16 bases between. Per germline, CDR1 SNHLY and CDR2 FYNNEI. The CDR3 region is CASSDLGARIGYTF. The CDR3 DNA follows: TGTGCCAGCAGTGATCTGGGGGCGCGTATAGGCTACACCTTC.

This clone appeared once. V is TRBV6-5 and J is TRBJ2-5; D is possibly TRBD1 (5 bases). CDR1 MNHEY and CDR2 SVGAGI come from the germline V gene. This CDR3 comprises 15 residues. Trimming took 6 bases from V and 5 from J, leaving 19 bases between them. The CDR3 is CASRGLLRVGETQYF. The CDR3 DNA reads as TGTGCCAGCAGAGGCCTACTCAGGGTAGGGGAGACCCAGTACTTC.

The gene calls are TRBV6-1 and TRBJ2-1; a weak D match, TRBD1 (6 bases). CDR1 is MNHNS and CDR2 is SASEGT in the germline V gene. The CDR3 covers 13 residues. Trimming left V 7 bases short and J 10 bases short, with 17 bases between. CDR3 loop: CASTGALGLEQFF. As DNA, the CDR3 is TGTGCCAGCACAGGGGCATTGGGATTGGAGCAGTTCTTC.

V is TRBV10-3 and J is TRBJ1-2, with 10 bases aligning to TRBD1. The CDR3 sequence is 14 residues long. After removal of 9 bases from V and 3 bases from J, the junction contained 7 bases not matched to a gene. Looked up from germline, CDR1 is ENHRY and CDR2 is SYGVKD. Here the CDR3 reads CAIEDRGYDYGYTF. CDR3 DNA: TGTGCCATTGAGGACAGGGGGTATGACTATGGCTACACCTTC.

The V and J genes are TRBV28 and TRBJ1-2, with TRBD1 matching 8 bases. Losses at the gene ends were 3 bases for V and 9 bases for J; bases not matched to a gene: 9. The length of the CDR3 is 14 residues. Germline assignment: CDR1 MDHEN and CDR2 SYDVKM. CDR3 loop: CASSLQGAKESYTF. In DNA, the CDR3 is TGTGCCAGCAGTTTGCAGGGGGCGAAAGAGAGCTACACCTTC.

The rearrangement uses TRBV5-6 and TRBJ2-2; D possibly corresponds to TRBD1 (5 bases). Germline V gene lookup returns CDR1 SGHDT and CDR2 YYEEEE. The V gene lost 0 bases and the J gene lost 2 bases, with 8 bases spanning the gap. The CDR3 covers 15 residues. The CDR3 loop is CASSLEGRNTGELFF. As DNA, the CDR3 is TGTGCCAGCAGCTTGGAGGGGCGCAACACCGGGGAGCTGTTTTTT.

This clone was seen a single time. This chain joins TRBV10-3 and TRBJ1-2; tentative D call: TRBD1 (6 bases). V shed 3 bases and J shed 0 bases, with 14 bases lying between them. Germline V lookup: CDR1 ENHRY, CDR2 SYGVKD. The CDR3 contains 16 residues. CDR3 coding DNA: TGTGCCATCAGTGACCCCCCACAGGGACCTAACTATGGCTACACCTTC. Translating it yields CAISDPPQGPNYGYTF.

The CDR3 here is CASNGGPVTNTGELFF. CDR3 nucleotide sequence: TGTGCCAGCAACGGGGGGCCTGTAACGAACACCGGGGAGCTGTTTTTT. The V gene is TRBV9, the J gene TRBJ2-2, with D tentatively TRBD2 (7 bases). V lost 6 bases to trimming and J lost 0 bases, with 15 bases between them. From germline, CDR1 is SGDLS and CDR2 YYNGEE. This CDR3 spans 16 amino acids.

For the CDR3, the DNA is TGTGCCAGCAGTTATAAGCTTGAAGCTTTCTTT. Its translation is CASSYKLEAFF. The gene calls are TRBV6-6 and TRBJ1-1; no definite D call. The CDR3 loop spans 11 amino acids. V was cut by 3 bases and J by 7 bases, with 6 bases left in between. From germline, CDR1 is MNHNY and CDR2 SVGAGI (reference sequence).

The chain links TRBV6-1 to TRBJ2-1, with 7 positions matching TRBD2. The CDR3 runs to 15 residues. CDR1 is MNHNS and CDR2 is SASEGT in the germline V gene. Losses at the gene ends were 2 bases for V and 6 bases for J; bases not matched to a gene: 7. The CDR3 region has the DNA TGTGCCAGCAGTGAATGGCGGGAGCCCCCCAATGAGCAGTTCTTC. This translates into CASSEWREPPNEQFF.

The J gene is TRBJ2-3, the V gene TRBV10-2; D is unresolved. The CDR3 sequence is 12 residues long. V lost 3 bases, J lost 5 bases, and 6 bases lay in between. Germline V gene data show CDR1 as WSHSY and CDR2 as SAAADI. CDR3 amino acids: CASSEKRDTQYF. The CDR3 DNA reads TGCGCCAGCAGTGAAAAGAGAGATACGCAGTATTTT.

This clone appeared once. The chain carries TRBV28 and TRBJ1-3, with D maybe TRBD1 (6 bases). V was pared by 6 bases and J by 0 bases, with 12 bases between. From germline, CDR1 is MDHEN and CDR2 SYDVKM. This CDR3 region has 15 residues. CDR3 sequence: CASSPTGNSGNTIYF. The CDR3 DNA is TGTGCCAGCAGCCCGACAGGCAACTCTGGAAACACCATATATTTT.

The CDR3 spells CASSLGGKVSGNTIYF. As DNA, the CDR3 is TGTGCCAGCAGTTTGGGAGGGAAGGTATCTGGAAACACCATATATTTT. The V and J genes are TRBV28 and TRBJ1-3; D is unresolved. The CDR3 has 16 amino acids. Germline CDR1 MDHEN, CDR2 SYDVKM. V was trimmed by 3 bases and J by 1 base, leaving 13 bases between them.

V gene TRBV6-1 combines with J gene TRBJ1-6; 11 positions match TRBD1. Germline V gene sequence: CDR1 MNHNS, CDR2 SASEGT. This CDR3 has 17 amino acids. Trimming took 1 base from V and 6 from J; bases not matched to a gene: 5. The CDR3 sequence is CASSEGTGGGGNSPLHF. The DNA of the CDR3 is TGTGCCAGCAGTGAAGGGACAGGGGGCGGGGGTAATTCACCCCTCCACTTT.

The gene calls are TRBV4-3 and TRBJ1-1, with no clear D. V shed 1 base and J shed 4 bases, with 13 bases lying between them. The CDR3 spans 15 residues. CDR1 and CDR2 from the germline V gene are LGHNA and YSLEER. CDR3 coding DNA: TGCGCCAGCAGCCAAGGCCCGTCAGGAATCACTGAAGCTTTCTTT. Protein: CASSQGPSGITEAFF.

The gene calls are TRBV4-1 and TRBJ2-1; 10 bases line up with TRBD2. V lost 2 bases to trimming and J lost 8 bases; unmatched junction nucleotides: 6. Germline V CDR1 and CDR2: MGHRA, YSYEKL. This CDR3 has 15 amino acids. The CDR3 spells CASSQLAGVSDEQFF. The DNA for the CDR3 is TGCGCCAGCAGCCAACTAGCGGGAGTAAGTGATGAGCAGTTCTTC.

This rearrangement joins TRBV7-3 to TRBJ2-5; TRBD2 agrees at 10 bases. There are 14 residues in the CDR3. Trimming cost V 2 bases and J 3 bases; bases outside gene matches: 0. The germline V gene encodes CDR1 SGHTA and CDR2 FQGTGA. This CDR3 reads CASSLLAGEETQYF. CDR3 sequence (DNA): TGTGCCAGCAGCTTACTAGCGGGAGAAGAGACCCAGTACTTC.

The chain employs TRBV10-3 and TRBJ2-7; tentative D call: TRBD2 (5 bases). CDR1 is ENHRY and CDR2 is SYGVKD in the germline V gene. CDR3 length: 12 amino acids. Trimming shortened V by 3 bases and J by 3 bases, and 6 bases separated the two germline ends. The CDR3 spells CAISDRDYEQYF. The CDR3 nucleotides are TGTGCCATCAGTGACCGGGACTACGAGCAGTACTTC.

V gene TRBV15 combines with J gene TRBJ1-3; D gene ambiguous. The CDR3 totals 15 residues. Trimming took off 0 bases at V and 9 bases at J, with 15 bases between the two ends. Looked up from germline, CDR1 is LNHNV and CDR2 is YYDKDF (reference sequence). CDR3 sequence (DNA): TGTGCCACCAGCAGAGATAGCCCTCAGATTGCCACCATATATTTT. This translates into CATSRDSPQIATIYF.

The J gene is TRBJ2-3, the V gene TRBV30, with 8 nucleotides matching TRBD2. Germline assignment: CDR1 GTSNPN and CDR2 SVGIG (reference sequence). With 0 bases clipped from V and 8 bases from J, the junction kept 7 bases outside the gene matches. The CDR3 consists of 14 residues. The CDR3 DNA sequence: TGTGCCTGGAGTGTGGGCGGGGGGTCCTTTACGCAGTATTTT. Encoded protein: CAWSVGGGSFTQYF.

The CDR3 nucleotides are TGCGCCAGCAGCCAGGGGGCTGGCGACACTGAAGCTTTCTTT. As protein: CASSQGAGDTEAFF. The rearrangement uses TRBV10-2 and TRBJ1-1, with 8 nucleotides matching TRBD1. The length of the CDR3 is 14 residues. CDR1 is WSHSY, CDR2 SAAADI, per germline. After removal of 6 bases from V and 3 bases from J, the junction contained 6 bases not matched to a gene.